This T cell receptor beta chain stems from a study of CD8 T cells in Susac syndrome (dated by TCRdb to the late 2010s). Context from the whole study: Repertoire sequencing was used to test whether CD8+ T cell activation and differentiation in Susac syndrome was antigen driven. Overall study outcomes, separate from this receptor: The TCR sequencing and HLA analysis was acknowledged to have included a relatively small number of individuals.

High-throughput TCR beta sequencing profiled peripheral blood CD8+ and CD4+ T cells from healthy donors, Susac syndrome patients and multiple sclerosis patients. The multiple sclerosis controls were treatment-naive patients whose relapsing-remitting disease, either stable or active, fulfilled the revised McDonald criteria. CD8+ TEMRA cells were enriched by FACS, while bulk CD8+ and CD4+ T cells were purified by magnetic negative isolation. Blood was drawn into EDTA tubes, processed within 24 hours, and PBMCs were isolated by density gradient centrifugation. PBMCs intended for TCR sequencing were cryopreserved in liquid nitrogen and thawed later in a water bath at 37 degrees C. The sorted or isolated CD4+, CD8+ and CD8+ TEMRA cells reached a purity of at least 90%. RNA was extracted using the RNeasy kit, and roughly 0.45 to 1 ug of the RNA was reverse transcribed with random hexamers. The immunoSEQ multiplex PCR assay, which covers 54 Vbeta and 13 Jbeta segments, was used to amplify TCR beta CDR3 regions. Bias from PCR amplification was corrected by using a synthetic template baseline for primer optimization and for computational correction. The published analysis was carried out like this. Reads were annotated to V, D and J genes per IMGT and analyzed with immunoSEQ Analyzer, keeping only productive sequences. Clonality was calculated as one minus the Shannon entropy normalized by log2 of the number of productive unique sequences. For each patient and control, public and private clones were evaluated among the 100 most prevalent clones. Susac-specific clones were defined as absent from healthy and MS cohorts, approximately 1,000 published viral clones and other ImmuneACCESS disease sequences. In TCRdb, the public reads were trimmed at Q25 with fastp and aligned with MiXCR, with productive beta chains retained. Every distinct CDR3 protein forms one entry, paired with its most common genes and DNA. V and J calls and clone size were set by TCRdb, not the authors. The sample contains more than 200,000 distinct CDR3 sequences, 85% to 95% of them found a single time. The top ten clones comprise about 0.071% of the sample.

Including the terminal cysteine and phenylalanine, the CDR3 comprises 15 residues. The DNA shown is the 45-base CDR3, in frame from base 1. The junction shows trimming of 4 bases on V and 0 bases on J, plus 11 bases between the germline ends. For CDR1 and CDR2, the germline V gene lists MNHEY and SVGEGT. As regards this clonotype: Its antigen is currently not known. No much larger clone is present one base from it, and per-base qualities are unavailable.

This receptor was taken from a human donor with multiple sclerosis. The specimen sequenced was CD4+ T cells from PBMCs. This receptor chain uses TRBV6-2 or TRBV6-3 and TRBJ2-3; the D region possibly corresponds to TRBD2 (5 bases align). The DNA reads as follows: TGTGCCAGCAGTTGGCGGAGCGGAAGCACAGATACGCAGTATTTT. This translates into CASSWRSGSTDTQYF.